The 16 T cell receptor beta chains below all came from one sample that was sequenced in a study of PD-1 blockade in mismatch repair-deficient tumors. TCRdb keeps only in-frame clones here, not all; method: immunoSEQ multiplex PCR. The sample has about 10,000 clones; approximately 84% are singletons. No antigens are known for them. Time point reported: approximately 11-day in vitro stimulation with candidate neoantigen peptide 2. The sequences come from cells cultured in vitro, collected from a patient treated with pembrolizumab. These receptors came from an adult with mismatch repair-deficient cancer.

The chain recombines TRBV7-3 with TRBJ2-1; perhaps D is TRBD1 or TRBD2 (5 bases each). Trimming left V 3 bases short and J 8 bases short, with 17 bases between. Germline CDR1 reads SGHTA; CDR2 reads FQGTGA. The length of the CDR3 is 15 residues. As DNA, the CDR3 is TGTGCCAGCAGCTTCGGGGCTACAACGGAAGATGAGCAGTTCTTC. It translates to CASSFGATTEDEQFF. Complete variable domain (other parts from reference TRBV7-3 and TRBJ2-1): GAGVSQTPSNKVTEKGKYVELRCDPISGHTALYWYRQSLGQGPEFLIYFQGTGAADDSGLPNDRFFAVRPEGSVSTLKIQRTERGDSAVYLCASSFGATTEDEQFFGPGTRLTVL.

In the case of this clone: The junction differs from germline at one of its ends, possibly a read error. The chain joins TRBV7-7 to TRBJ2-5; 7 bases line up with TRBD1. CDR1 and CDR2 (germline): SSHAT, FNYEAQ (reference sequence). This CDR3 region has 15 residues. The CDR3 DNA reads TGTGCTAGCAGCATACTAACAGGGGTCGGAGAGACCCAGTACTTC. This codes for CASSILTGVGETQYF. Using reference TRBV7-7 and TRBJ2-5 for the parts outside the CDR3, the full variable domain is GAGVSQSPRYKVTKRGQDVTLRCDPISSHATLYWYQQALGQGPEFLTYFNYEAQPDKSGLPSDRFSAERPEGSISTLTIQRTEQRDSAMYRCASSILTGVGETQYFGPGTRLLVL.

The chain is built from TRBV6-5 and TRBJ1-2; 7 bases agree with TRBD1. This CDR3 contains 14 residues. The J segment lost 8 bases and the V segment lost 5 bases, leaving 11 bases of the junction unmatched. Germline CDR1 is MNHEY and CDR2 is SVGAGI. The CDR3 loop is CASSPRGATGGYTF. In DNA form, the CDR3 reads TGTGCCAGCAGTCCAAGGGGGGCGACAGGGGGCTACACCTTC.

The CDR3 loop is CAWSDSGETQYF. CDR3 sequence (DNA): TGTGCCTGGAGTGACAGTGGGGAGACCCAGTACTTC. The chain combines TRBV30 with TRBJ2-5, with D uncertain. CDR3 length equals 12 residues. CDR1 is GTSNPN, CDR2 SVGIG, per germline (reference sequence). Trimming shortened V by 1 base and J by 5 bases, and 8 bases separated the two germline ends.

This chain joins TRBV28 and TRBJ2-1; D might be TRBD1 (6 bases). Trimming removed 11 bases from V and 4 bases from J, with 15 bases in between. The CDR3 sequence is 13 residues long. CDR1 and CDR2 from the germline V gene are MDHEN and SYDVKM. CDR3 in DNA: TGTGCCGTCTGGACAGCGGTGTACAATGAGCAGTTCTTC. Protein product: CAVWTAVYNEQFF.

J is TRBJ2-7 and V is TRBV7-6, with D unresolved. CDR3 size: 14 residues. Germline-derived CDR1 and CDR2 are SGHVS and FNYEAQ. V was shortened by 1 base and J by 6 bases, with 13 bases between the two germline ends. In DNA, the CDR3 is TGTGCCAGCAGCTTAGAAGGCCCCCACCCCGAGCAGTACTTC. This gives the protein CASSLEGPHPEQYF.

The CDR3 region is CATSLPVWRDWTDTQYF. The CDR3 nucleotides read TGTGCCACCAGCCTCCCCGTTTGGCGGGATTGGACAGATACGCAGTATTTT. The V and J genes are TRBV15 and TRBJ2-3, with D possibly matching TRBD2 (6 bases). The germline V gene encodes CDR1 LNHNV and CDR2 YYDKDF (reference sequence). The CDR3 sequence is 17 residues long. The V end lost 5 bases, the J end lost 3 bases, and 21 bases lay between the germline ends.

V and J are TRBV19 and TRBJ2-2, with TRBD1 identical over 8 bases. CDR1 and CDR2 from the germline V gene are LNHDA and SQIVND (reference sequence). The J segment lost 7 bases and the V segment lost 6 bases, leaving 7 bases of the junction unmatched. The CDR3 has 14 amino acids. The CDR3 DNA follows: TGTGCCAGTAGCAGGACAGGGACCATCGGGGAGCTGTTTTTT. It encodes CASSRTGTIGELFF.

This sequence joins TRBV4-1 and TRBJ1-3, with D tentatively TRBD1 (6 bases). Looked up from germline, CDR1 is MGHRA and CDR2 is YSYEKL. V lost 0 bases and J lost 0, with 12 bases in between. CDR3 length equals 17 residues. CDR3 nucleotide sequence: TGCGCCAGCAGCCAAGATTACAGGGTCGCCTCTGGAAACACCATATATTTT. Translating gives CASSQDYRVASGNTIYF.

This clone is a singleton in its sample. The chain employs TRBV27 and TRBJ2-3; 11 bases are a match to TRBD2. Germline-derived CDR1 and CDR2 are MNHEY and SMNVEV (reference sequence). This CDR3 has 17 amino acids. The trim removed 6 bases at V and 0 bases at J, leaving 8 bases unmatched. This chain's CDR3 is CASREGTSGLSTDTQYF. The CDR3 DNA follows: TGTGCCAGCAGGGAAGGGACTAGCGGCCTTAGCACAGATACGCAGTATTTT.

This rearrangement joins TRBV5-8 to TRBJ2-5; D possibly corresponds to TRBD1 (6 bases). CDR1 and CDR2 from the germline V gene are SGHTS and YDEGEE. The CDR3 extends over 14 amino acids. V shed 1 base and J shed 2 bases, with 9 bases lying between them. CDR3 in DNA: TGTGCCAGCAGCTTGACGGACAGACAAGAGACCCAGTACTTC. Translating it yields CASSLTDRQETQYF.

V is TRBV11-3 and J is TRBJ2-7; 7 bases map to TRBD2. This CDR3 has 13 amino acids. The germline gives CDR1 SGHNT, CDR2 YENEEA. The J segment lost 5 bases and the V segment lost 5 bases, leaving 6 bases of the junction unmatched. In nucleotides, the CDR3 is TGTGCCAGCAGCCCGGGGAGGGGCAACGAGCAGTACTTC. Protein product: CASSPGRGNEQYF.

The chain combines TRBV15 with TRBJ2-1; 7 bases are a match to TRBD2. The germline CDR1 and CDR2 sequences are LNHNV and YYDKDF (reference sequence). The V and J ends lost 4 bases and 2 bases, in that order; junction bases with no gene match: 8. CDR3 size: 16 residues. The CDR3 sequence is CATSNKGLDPYNEQFF. CDR3 nucleotides: TGTGCCACCAGCAATAAAGGACTAGACCCCTACAATGAGCAGTTCTTC.

This chain joins TRBV5-1 and TRBJ1-1; D is perhaps TRBD1 (5 bases). Trimming left V 4 bases short and J 1 base short, with 11 bases between. This CDR3 spans 14 amino acids. Germline V lookup: CDR1 SGHRS, CDR2 YFSETQ. The CDR3 DNA sequence: TGCGCCAGCAGCCGGGGACGGCAGAACACTGAAGCTTTCTTT. Translation gives CASSRGRQNTEAFF.

The rearrangement joins TRBV18 to TRBJ2-3, with D uncertain. Trimming stripped 3 bases from V and 4 bases from J, with 8 bases between. This CDR3 is built from 13 residues. Germline loops: CDR1 KGHSH, CDR2 LQKENI. The CDR3 DNA reads TGTGCCAGCTCACCTTCTGGGGCAGATACGCAGTATTTT. Amino acids: CASSPSGADTQYF. The full variable domain, with the rest looked up from reference TRBV18 and TRBJ2-3, is NAGVMQNPRHLVRRRGQEARLRCSPMKGHSHVYWYRQLPEEGLKFMVYLQKENIIDESGMPKERFSAEFPKEGPSILRIQQVVRGDSAAYFCASSPSGADTQYFGPGTRLTVL.

The J gene is TRBJ1-2, the V gene TRBV4-1, with D perhaps TRBD1 (5 bases). The CDR3 is 19 residues long. V lost 0 bases to trimming and J lost 0 bases, with 20 bases between them. CDR1 is MGHRA and CDR2 is YSYEKL in the germline V gene. CDR3 protein: CASSQDTGGQGPSNYGYTF. The CDR3 nucleotides are TGCGCCAGCAGCCAAGATACGGGGGGTCAGGGACCTTCTAACTATGGCTACACCTTC.